What follows are 7 T cell receptor beta chains derived from one specimen sequenced in a study of T cell clonality in common variable immunodeficiency. For these TCRs, the target antigens are not known. This table comes from immunoSEQ multiplex PCR, and its TCRdb copy is limited to in-frame clones, with some not included. The specimen has some 27,000 clones, none found just once. The study, taken as a whole, reports: Common variable immunodeficiency TCR beta sequences reportedly had fewer deletions and N-nucleotide insertions.

Material: peripheral blood mononuclear cells. Receptors originate from a human donor with common variable immunodeficiency.

This clone was counted only a few times. The CDR3 end falls 3 residues outside the read, so it is completed with the germline J gene. This chain uses TRBV7-6 with TRBJ2-3; TRBD1 matches 11 bases. V dropped 5 bases and J dropped 3; count of bases not matched to a gene: 10. Germline assignment: CDR1 SGHVS and CDR2 FNYEAQ. The CDR3 loop spans 17 amino acids. The covered CDR3 bases are TGTGCCAGCAGCCCCAGGGGCGGGACAGGGGGGACAGATACG. Translation gives CASSPRGGTGGTDT. The full CDR3 reads CASSPRGGTGGTDTQYF.

Turning to this clone: The CDR3 goes on 3 residues after the read ends, and that part is filled in from the germline J gene. The chain is built from TRBV7-2 and TRBJ2-5; 7 positions match TRBD1. The trim removed 5 bases at V and 2 bases at J, leaving 5 bases unmatched. The CDR3 is 14 amino acids. Germline V gives CDR1 SGHTA, CDR2 FQGNSA. CDR3 in amino acids: CASSQVTGQETQYF. CDR3 bases read: TGTGCCAGCAGCCAGGTGACAGGGCAAGAGACC.

About this clone: The read falls 3 residues short of the CDR3 end, and the missing part is taken from the germline J gene. V and J are TRBV30 and TRBJ2-5, with no clear D. Germline CDR1 and CDR2: GTSNPN and SVGIG (reference sequence). The CDR3 is made up of 13 amino acids. V was cut by 0 bases and J by 2 bases, with 7 bases left in between. Incomplete CDR3 DNA: TGTGCCTGGAGTGTACACAGTCAAGAGACC. Translation: CAWSVHSQET. The full-length CDR3 reads as CAWSVHSQETQYF.

The sample holds many counts of this clone. With the read ending 3 residues before the CDR3 end, the germline J gene is used to fill in that end. The chain uses TRBV19 and TRBJ2-3; D unresolved. The CDR3 consists of 13 residues. The germline V gene encodes CDR1 LNHDA and CDR2 SQIVND (reference sequence). V dropped 3 bases and J dropped 2 bases, with 6 bases sitting between them. The CDR3 is CASSITYTDTQYF. The DNA read from the CDR3 is TGTGCCAGTAGTATCACCTACACAGATACG.

There are a few counts of this clone. The read gets to within 3 residues of the CDR3 end, and the germline J gene fills in the rest. The rearrangement links TRBV2 to TRBJ2-3; D gene ambiguous. The CDR3 has 13 residues. V gave up 4 bases and J gave up 4 bases, with 9 bases separating them. Germline V lookup: CDR1 SNHLY, CDR2 FYNNEI. Partial CDR3 DNA: TGTGCCAGCAGTGGAAGGGTGGCAGATACG. Its protein is CASSGRVADT. Given in full, the CDR3 is CASSGRVADTQYF.

This clone was counted at least ten times. The read comes to an end 3 residues before the CDR3 does, leaving the germline J gene to fill in the end. This chain uses TRBV10-3 with TRBJ1-1; a possible D gene is TRBD1 (6 bases). The CDR3 sequence is 14 residues long. CDR1 and CDR2 (germline): ENHRY, SYGVKD. The sequenced part of the CDR3 DNA is TGTGCCATCAGTGAGAGGGGGGGGCACCAGGAA. Protein: CAISERGGHQE. The full-length CDR3 reads as CAISERGGHQEAFF.

This clone was seen only a few times. The read gets to within 3 residues of the CDR3 end, and the germline J gene fills in the rest. The chain recombines TRBV11-3 with TRBJ2-5; D is undetermined. V shed 2 bases and J shed 2 bases, with 6 bases lying between them. Looked up from germline, CDR1 is SGHNT and CDR2 is YENEEA. This CDR3 has 13 residues. The chain's CDR3 is CASSLSLQETQYF. The sequenced CDR3 bases are TGTGCCAGCAGCTTAAGCTTGCAAGAGACC.